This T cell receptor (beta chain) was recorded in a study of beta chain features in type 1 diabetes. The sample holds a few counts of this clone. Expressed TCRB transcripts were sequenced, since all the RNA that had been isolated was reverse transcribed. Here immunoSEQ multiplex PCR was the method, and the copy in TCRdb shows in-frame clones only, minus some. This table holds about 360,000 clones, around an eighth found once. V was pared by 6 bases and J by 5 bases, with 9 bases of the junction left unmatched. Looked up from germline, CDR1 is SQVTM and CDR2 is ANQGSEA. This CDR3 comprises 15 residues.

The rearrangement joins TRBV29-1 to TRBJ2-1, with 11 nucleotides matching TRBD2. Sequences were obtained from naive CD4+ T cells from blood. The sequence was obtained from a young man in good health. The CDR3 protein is CSVYKLAGAHNEQFF. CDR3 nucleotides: TGCAGCGTCTACAAACTAGCGGGAGCGCACAATGAGCAGTTCTTC.